The clone carrying this TCR beta chain was seen a handful of times. Using RNA transcripts as the source, TCR beta CDR3 regions were amplified. The HTBI set primed first-round TCR CDR3 RT-PCR. MiXCR, applied by TCRdb to the multiplex PCR reads, yields one record per CDR3 protein. The data show around 270,000 distinct CDR3 sequences, roughly 19% seen once. Exclusions: uncontrolled infection, other autoimmune disease, pregnancy, lactation. The data belong to a study of T cells in Graves' hyperthyroidism and ophthalmopathy. CDR1 is SEHNR and CDR2 is FQNEAQ in the germline V gene (reference sequence). The length of the CDR3 is 17 residues. After removal of 5 bases from V and 2 bases from J, the junction contained 10 bases not matched to a gene.

The receptor was isolated from a man in his fifties with Graves' ophthalmopathy. Sequenced: blood. The chain combines TRBV7-9 with TRBJ2-1, with 9 bases fitting TRBD2. The CDR3 DNA reads TGTGCCAGCAGCCCAGGAGGCGGGAGGGGGACCTACAATGAGCAGTTCTTC. The encoded protein is CASSPGGGRGTYNEQFF.